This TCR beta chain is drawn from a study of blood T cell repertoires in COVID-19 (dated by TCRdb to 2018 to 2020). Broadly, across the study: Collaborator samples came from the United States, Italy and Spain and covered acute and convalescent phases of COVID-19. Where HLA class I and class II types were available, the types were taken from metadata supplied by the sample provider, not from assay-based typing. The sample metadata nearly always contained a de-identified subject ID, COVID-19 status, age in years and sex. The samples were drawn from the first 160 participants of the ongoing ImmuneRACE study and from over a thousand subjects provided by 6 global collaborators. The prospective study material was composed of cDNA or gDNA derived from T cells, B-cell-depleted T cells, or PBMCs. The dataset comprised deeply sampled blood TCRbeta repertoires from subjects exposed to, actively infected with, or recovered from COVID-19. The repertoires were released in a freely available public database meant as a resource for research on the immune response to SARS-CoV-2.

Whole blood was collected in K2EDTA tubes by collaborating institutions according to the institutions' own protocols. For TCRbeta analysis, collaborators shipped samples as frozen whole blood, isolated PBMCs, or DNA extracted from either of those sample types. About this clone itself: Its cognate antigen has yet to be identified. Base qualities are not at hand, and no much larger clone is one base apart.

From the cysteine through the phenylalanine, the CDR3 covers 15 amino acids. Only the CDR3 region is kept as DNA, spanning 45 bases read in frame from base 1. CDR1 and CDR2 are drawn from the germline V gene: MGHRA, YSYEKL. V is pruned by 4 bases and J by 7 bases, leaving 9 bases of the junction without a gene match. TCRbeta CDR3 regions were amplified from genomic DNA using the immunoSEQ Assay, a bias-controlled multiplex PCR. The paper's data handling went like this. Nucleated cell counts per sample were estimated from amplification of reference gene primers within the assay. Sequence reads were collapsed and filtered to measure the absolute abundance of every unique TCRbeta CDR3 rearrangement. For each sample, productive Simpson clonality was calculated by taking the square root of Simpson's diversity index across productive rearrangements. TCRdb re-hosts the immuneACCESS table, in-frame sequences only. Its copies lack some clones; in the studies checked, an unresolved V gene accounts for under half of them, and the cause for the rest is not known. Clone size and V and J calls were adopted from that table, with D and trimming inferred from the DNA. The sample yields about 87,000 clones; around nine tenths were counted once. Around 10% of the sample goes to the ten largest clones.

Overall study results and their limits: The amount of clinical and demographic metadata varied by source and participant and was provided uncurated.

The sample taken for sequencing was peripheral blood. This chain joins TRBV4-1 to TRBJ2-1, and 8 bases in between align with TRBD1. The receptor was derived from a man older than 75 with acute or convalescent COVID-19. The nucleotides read TGCGCCAGCAGCCTTCTACAGGGGGTCGGGAATGAGCAGTTCTTC. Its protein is CASSLLQGVGNEQFF.